This T cell receptor (beta chain) was captured in a study of blood T cell repertoires in COVID-19. Study information: Collection of acute and convalescent COVID-19 samples took place in the United States, Italy and Spain. T cells, B-cell-depleted T cells, or PBMCs supplied cDNA or gDNA.

In the authors' methods: Counts of nucleated cells, estimated from reference gene primer amplification, were obtained. Assay: immunoSEQ multiplex PCR; the TCRdb copy retains only in-frame clones and omits some. From that table come the V and J calls and clone size; the DNA was used to work out D and trimming. Of approximately 140,000 clones in the sample, about 80% were seen once. The ends lost 4 bases at V and 5 bases at J; junction bases unmatched: 6. Germline V gene sequence: CDR1 MDHEN, CDR2 SYDVKM. This CDR3 is built from 14 residues. The sequence was obtained from a woman older than 75 in a cohort sampled during active or convalescent COVID-19. The specimen was peripheral blood. The chain employs TRBV28 and TRBJ2-7, with 9 positions matching TRBD2. The DNA for the CDR3 is TGTGCCAGCAGTTCCGGGACTAGCATACACGAGCAGTACGTC. This codes for CASSSGTSIHEQYV.